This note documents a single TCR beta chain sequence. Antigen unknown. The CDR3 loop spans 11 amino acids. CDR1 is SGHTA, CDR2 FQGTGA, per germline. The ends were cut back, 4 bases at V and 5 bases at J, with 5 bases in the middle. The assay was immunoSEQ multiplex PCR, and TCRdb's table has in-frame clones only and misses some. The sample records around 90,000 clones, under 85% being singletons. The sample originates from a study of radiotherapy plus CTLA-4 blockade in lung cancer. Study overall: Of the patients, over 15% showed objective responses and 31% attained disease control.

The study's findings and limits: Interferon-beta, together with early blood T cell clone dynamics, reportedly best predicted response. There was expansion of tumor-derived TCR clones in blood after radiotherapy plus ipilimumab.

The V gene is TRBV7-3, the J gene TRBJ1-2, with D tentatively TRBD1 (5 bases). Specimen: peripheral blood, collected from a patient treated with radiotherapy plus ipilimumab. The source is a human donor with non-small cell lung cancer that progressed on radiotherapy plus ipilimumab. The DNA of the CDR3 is TGTGCCAGCAGCTCAGGGTATGGCTACACCTTC. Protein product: CASSSGYGYTF.